Shown below are 17 T cell receptor beta chains from a single sample sequenced in a study of long-term antiretroviral therapy in people with HIV. Survey level was the resolution at which the v3.0 immunoSEQ assay ran. Assay: immunoSEQ multiplex PCR; the TCRdb copy retains only in-frame clones and omits some. The sample lists 15,000 to 20,000 clones; over 60% were seen once. Sequenced here: unsorted PBMCs, sampled 0.5 years before starting antiretroviral therapy. Receptors originate from a woman aged 45-60 years with HIV.

The V call is TRBV9, the J call TRBJ1-6, with TRBD1 matching 9 bases. This CDR3 region has 14 residues. Germline V gene sequence: CDR1 SGDLS, CDR2 YYNGEE. Germline trimming cut 1 base from V and 13 bases from J; bases unmatched to any gene: 6. The CDR3 reads CASSVRTGVRPLHF. The CDR3 nucleotides read TGTGCCAGCAGCGTACGGACAGGGGTTCGGCCCCTCCACTTT. Supplemented by reference TRBV9 and TRBJ1-6, the full variable domain reads DSGVTQTPKHLITATGQRVTLRCSPRSGDLSVYWYQQSLDQGLQFLIQYYNGEERAKGNILERFSAQQFPDLHSELNLSSLELGDSALYFCASSVRTGVRPLHFGNGTRLTVT.

There are a few counts of this clone. The CDR3 region is CASSSSTGAKNSPLHF. CDR3 nucleotides: TGTGCCAGCAGCTCTAGTACAGGGGCTAAGAATTCACCCCTCCACTTT. This chain uses TRBV7-9 with TRBJ1-6; 7 bases map to TRBD1. The CDR3 spans 16 residues. With V trimmed by 4 bases and J by 7 bases, 10 bases remained unmatched. Germline V gives CDR1 SEHNR, CDR2 FQNEAQ (reference sequence).

In its sample, this clone was seen once. This chain uses TRBV5-1 with TRBJ1-2, with TRBD1 matching over 7 bases. This CDR3 contains 14 residues. V was clipped by 0 bases and J by 2 bases; unmatched bases: 1. Germline values: CDR1 SGHRS, CDR2 YFSETQ. CDR3 sequence: CASSLGDRNYGYTF. CDR3 nucleotides: TGCGCCAGCAGCTTGGGGGACAGAAACTATGGCTACACCTTC.

This rearrangement joins TRBV6-5 to TRBJ1-1; TRBD1 is a possible D gene (5 bases). Trimming shortened V by 2 bases and J by 3 bases, and 13 bases separated the two germline ends. The CDR3 has 15 residues. CDR1 and CDR2 (germline): MNHEY, SVGAGI. CDR3 coding DNA: TGTGCCAGCAGTTACAATTTTCGACAGCACACTGAAGCTTTCTTT. Amino acids: CASSYNFRQHTEAFF.

This clone was observed once. This chain links TRBV10-1 with TRBJ1-2, with D perhaps matching TRBD1 (5 bases). The germline V and J ends were trimmed by 3 bases and 5 bases, with 22 bases remaining between them. This CDR3 is 17 amino acids long. CDR1 is WNHNN and CDR2 is SYGVQD in the germline V gene (reference sequence). Here the CDR3 DNA reads TGCGCCAGCAGTGATCCCGGGGCGGAAAAAGTGTATTATGGCTACACCTTC. It is translated as CASSDPGAEKVYYGYTF.

The CDR3 sequence: CASRTGANYGYTF. CDR3 DNA sequence: TGTGCCAGCAGGACAGGGGCTAACTATGGCTACACCTTC. The V gene is TRBV6-5, the J gene TRBJ1-2; TRBD1 aligns across 8 bases. The germline CDR1 and CDR2 sequences are MNHEY and SVGAGI. Trimming took 6 bases from V and 0 from J; bases not matched to a gene: 0. The CDR3 covers 13 residues.

This clone was counted a few times. This chain joins TRBV7-2 and TRBJ1-2; weak D call: TRBD1 (5 bases). Germline assignment: CDR1 SGHTA and CDR2 FQGNSA. V lost 1 base and J 0 bases, leaving 9 bases between the germline ends. This CDR3 comprises 15 residues. The CDR3 protein is CASSLETATNYGYTF. DNA for the CDR3: TGTGCCAGCAGCTTAGAGACAGCGACTAACTATGGCTACACCTTC.

This clone was seen a single time. The V gene is TRBV21-1, the J gene TRBJ1-4. TRBV21-1 is marked as a pseudogene. This CDR3 region has 14 residues. CDR3 in amino acids: CASSSSGINEKLFF. The CDR3 DNA follows: TGTGCCAGCAGCTCGTCTGGAATTAATGAAAAACTGTTTTTT.

The chain joins TRBV7-9 to TRBJ2-5, with 7 bases matching TRBD2. The trim removed 5 bases at V and 5 bases at J, leaving 8 bases unmatched. Germline V gives CDR1 SEHNR, CDR2 FQNEAQ (reference sequence). This CDR3 region has 14 residues. CDR3 sequence reads: CASSHGGGYETQYF. The DNA for the CDR3 is TGTGCCAGCAGCCATGGCGGGGGTTATGAGACCCAGTACTTC.

This clone was picked up one time. This chain uses TRBV9 with TRBJ1-2; 9 nucleotides align to TRBD1. J was trimmed by 0 bases and V by 0 bases; bases with no gene match: 6. The CDR3 consists of 17 residues. Germline V CDR1 and CDR2: SGDLS, YYNGEE. CDR3 bases: TGTGCCAGCAGCGTAGCAGGGACAGGGTTGTCTAACTATGGCTACACCTTC. Encoded protein: CASSVAGTGLSNYGYTF.

The chain couples TRBV30 to TRBJ2-3; 14 positions agree with TRBD2. CDR3 length equals 14 residues. Germline CDR1 GTSNPN, CDR2 SVGIG (reference sequence). CDR3 sequence (DNA): TGTGGGACTAGCGGGGGGTCTAGCACAGATACGCAGTATTTT. It encodes CGTSGGSSTDTQYF.

This clone has just a few counts. V gene TRBV27 combines with J gene TRBJ1-2; D may be TRBD1 (5 bases). CDR1 is MNHEY, CDR2 SMNVEV, per germline (reference sequence). This CDR3 comprises 16 residues. The ends were cut back, 7 bases at V and 2 bases at J, with 20 bases in the middle. In nucleotides, the CDR3 is TGTGCCAGCAATACCAGAGGGGCGGCGCCCAACTATGGCTACACCTTC. Amino acids: CASNTRGAAPNYGYTF.

The chain is built from TRBV6-6 and TRBJ2-3; D perhaps matches TRBD1 (5 bases). The CDR3 is made up of 15 amino acids. Trimming left V 2 bases short and J 7 bases short, with 16 bases between. Germline V CDR1 and CDR2: MNHNY, SVGAGI (reference sequence). CDR3 coding DNA: TGTGCCAGCAGTTACGGACCAGGGTTTTCGAATACGCAGTATTTT. Its translation: CASSYGPGFSNTQYF.

V usage is TRBV9 and J usage is TRBJ2-3, with D maybe TRBD2 (6 bases). CDR1 is SGDLS, CDR2 YYNGEE, per germline. The V gene lost 1 base and the J gene lost 0 bases, with 9 bases spanning the gap. The CDR3 is 15 amino acids. The CDR3 sequence is CASSVSGLSTDTQYF. CDR3 DNA sequence: TGTGCCAGCAGCGTAAGCGGGCTAAGCACAGATACGCAGTATTTT.

The chain couples TRBV27 to TRBJ1-4; the D gene is possibly TRBD1 (5 bases). V lost 6 bases, J lost 8 bases, and 19 bases lay in between. This CDR3 contains 15 residues. CDR1 and CDR2 from the germline V gene are MNHEY and SMNVEV (reference sequence). The CDR3 nucleotides read TGTGCCAGCAGCCAAGGGGCCTGGTCGAGGGAAAAACTGTTTTTT. Translated: CASSQGAWSREKLFF. The full variable domain, its missing parts supplied by reference TRBV27 and TRBJ1-4, is EAQVTQNPRYLITVTGKKLTVTCSQNMNHEYMSWYRQDPGLGLRQIYYSMNVEVTDKGDVPEGYKVSRKEKRNFPLILESPSPNQTSLYFCASSQGAWSREKLFFGSGTQLSVL.

Here the CDR3 reads CASSQAFGARSYEQYF. The DNA of the CDR3 is TGTGCCAGCAGCCAGGCGTTCGGGGCCCGGTCCTACGAGCAGTACTTC. The rearrangement joins TRBV7-2 to TRBJ2-7; D tentatively reads TRBD1 or TRBD2 (5 bases each). The ends were cut back, 5 bases at V and 1 base at J, with 18 bases in the middle. There are 16 residues in the CDR3. CDR1 is SGHTA and CDR2 is FQGNSA in the germline V gene.

The chain couples TRBV4-1 to TRBJ1-4, with D possibly TRBD1 on 6 matching bases. The CDR3 totals 15 residues. The V end was cut by 2 bases, the J end by 8 bases, with 15 bases between. CDR1 is MGHRA, CDR2 YSYEKL, per germline. As DNA, the CDR3 is TGCGCCAGCAGCCAATTTAACAGGGAGGGGGAAAAACTGTTTTTT. It is translated as CASSQFNREGEKLFF.